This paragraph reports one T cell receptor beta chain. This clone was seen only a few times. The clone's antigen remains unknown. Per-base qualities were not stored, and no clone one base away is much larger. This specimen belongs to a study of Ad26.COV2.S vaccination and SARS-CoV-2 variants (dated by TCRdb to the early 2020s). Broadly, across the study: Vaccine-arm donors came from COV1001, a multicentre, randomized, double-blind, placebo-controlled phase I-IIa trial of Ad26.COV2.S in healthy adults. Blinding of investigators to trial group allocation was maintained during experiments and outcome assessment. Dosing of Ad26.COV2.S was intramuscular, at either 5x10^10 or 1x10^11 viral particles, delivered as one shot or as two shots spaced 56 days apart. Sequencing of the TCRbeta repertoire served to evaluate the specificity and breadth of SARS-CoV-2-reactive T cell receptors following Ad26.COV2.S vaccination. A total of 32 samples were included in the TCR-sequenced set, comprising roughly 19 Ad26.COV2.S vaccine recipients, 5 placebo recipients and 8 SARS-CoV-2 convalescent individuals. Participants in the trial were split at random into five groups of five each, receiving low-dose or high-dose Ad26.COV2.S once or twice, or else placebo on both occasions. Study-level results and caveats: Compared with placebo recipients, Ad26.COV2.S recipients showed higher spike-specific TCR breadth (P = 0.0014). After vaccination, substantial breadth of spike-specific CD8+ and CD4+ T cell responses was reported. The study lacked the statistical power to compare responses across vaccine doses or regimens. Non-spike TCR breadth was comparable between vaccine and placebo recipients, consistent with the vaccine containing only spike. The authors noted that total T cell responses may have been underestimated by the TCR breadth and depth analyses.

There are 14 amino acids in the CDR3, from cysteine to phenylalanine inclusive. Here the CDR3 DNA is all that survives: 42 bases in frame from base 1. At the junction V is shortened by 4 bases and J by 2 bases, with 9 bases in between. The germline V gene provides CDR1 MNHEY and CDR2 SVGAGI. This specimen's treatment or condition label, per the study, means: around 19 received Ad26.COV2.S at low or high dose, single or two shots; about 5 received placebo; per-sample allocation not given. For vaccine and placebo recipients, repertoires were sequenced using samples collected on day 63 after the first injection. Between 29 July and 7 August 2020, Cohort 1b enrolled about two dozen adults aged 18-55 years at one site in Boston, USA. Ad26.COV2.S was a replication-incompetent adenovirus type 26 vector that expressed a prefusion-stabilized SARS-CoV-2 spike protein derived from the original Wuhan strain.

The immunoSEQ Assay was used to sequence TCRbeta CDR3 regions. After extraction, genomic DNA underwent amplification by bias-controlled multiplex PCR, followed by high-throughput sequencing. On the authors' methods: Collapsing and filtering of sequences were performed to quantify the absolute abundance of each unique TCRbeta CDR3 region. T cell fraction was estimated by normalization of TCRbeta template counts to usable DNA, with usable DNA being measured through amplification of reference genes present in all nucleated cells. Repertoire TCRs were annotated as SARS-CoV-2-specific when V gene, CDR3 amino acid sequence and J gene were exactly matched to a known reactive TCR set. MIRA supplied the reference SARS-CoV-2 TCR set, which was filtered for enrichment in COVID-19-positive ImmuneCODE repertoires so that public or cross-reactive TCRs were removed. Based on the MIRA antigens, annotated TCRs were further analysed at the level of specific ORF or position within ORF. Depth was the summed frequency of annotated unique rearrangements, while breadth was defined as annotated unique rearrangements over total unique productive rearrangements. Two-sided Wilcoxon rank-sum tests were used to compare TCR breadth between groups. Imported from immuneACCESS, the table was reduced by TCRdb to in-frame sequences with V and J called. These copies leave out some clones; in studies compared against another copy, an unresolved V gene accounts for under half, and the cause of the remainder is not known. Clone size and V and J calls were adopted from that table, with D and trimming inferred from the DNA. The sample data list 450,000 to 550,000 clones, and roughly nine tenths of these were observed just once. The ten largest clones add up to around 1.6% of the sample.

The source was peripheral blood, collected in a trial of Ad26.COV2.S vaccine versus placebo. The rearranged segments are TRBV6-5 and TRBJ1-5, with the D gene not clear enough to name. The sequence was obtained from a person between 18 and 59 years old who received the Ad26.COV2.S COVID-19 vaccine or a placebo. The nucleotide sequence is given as TGTGCCAGCAGTTTATCGGCTGGCAATCAGCCCCAGCATTTT. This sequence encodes CASSLSAGNQPQHF.